This T cell receptor beta chain was found in a study of cytomegalovirus exposure and HLA in healthy donors. V was clipped by 5 bases and J by 2 bases, with 19 bases between them. Per germline, CDR1 SGHVS and CDR2 FNYEAQ. The CDR3 consists of 17 residues. The PCR had 60 Vbeta and 13 Jbeta primers. Using immunoSEQ multiplex PCR, the repertoire was profiled, and TCRdb retains in-frame clones only, with some absent. The sample has some 150,000 clones; around 85% are singletons. This TCR came from a woman in her twenties or thirties in good health and CMV-seronegative. The sample consisted of PBMCs. The V call is TRBV7-6, the J call TRBJ1-3; D is ambiguous. Written as DNA, the CDR3 is TGTGCCAGCAGCCCCTTCACCGGGGTTGGGGCTGGAAACACCATATATTTT. This sequence encodes CASSPFTGVGAGNTIYF.